This T cell receptor beta chain was documented in a study of T cell repertoires in cytomegalovirus infection. Study as a whole: CMV infection plus the matching HLA type was flagged by public TCR beta signatures. Study observations and caveats: Identification of carriers of CMV plus the relevant HLA was performed using cumulative public TCR beta family frequency.

MiXCR, run by TCRdb on the reads, gives a single entry per CDR3 protein. The sample has 110,000 or so distinct CDR3 sequences; roughly 30% are singletons. On this clonotype: Antigen unknown.

Sequenced here: CD8+ T cells from cultured PBMCs, sampled from culture after CMV antigen stimulation. The clonotype was recovered from a human donor in good health (CMV status not recorded). Some clones in this sample may be carry-over from other donors' samples.

The CDR3 spells CASSLAAAGLGTQYF. The CDR3 DNA follows: TGTGCCAGCAGCTTAGCGGCGGCAGGGCTAGGGACGCAGTATTTT. The rearrangement joins TRBV7-6 to TRBJ2-3; maybe TRBD1 (5 bases). Trimming removed 0 bases at V and 9 bases at J, with 16 bases between. CDR1 SGHVS and CDR2 FNYEAQ come from the germline V gene. The CDR3 has 15 amino acids.